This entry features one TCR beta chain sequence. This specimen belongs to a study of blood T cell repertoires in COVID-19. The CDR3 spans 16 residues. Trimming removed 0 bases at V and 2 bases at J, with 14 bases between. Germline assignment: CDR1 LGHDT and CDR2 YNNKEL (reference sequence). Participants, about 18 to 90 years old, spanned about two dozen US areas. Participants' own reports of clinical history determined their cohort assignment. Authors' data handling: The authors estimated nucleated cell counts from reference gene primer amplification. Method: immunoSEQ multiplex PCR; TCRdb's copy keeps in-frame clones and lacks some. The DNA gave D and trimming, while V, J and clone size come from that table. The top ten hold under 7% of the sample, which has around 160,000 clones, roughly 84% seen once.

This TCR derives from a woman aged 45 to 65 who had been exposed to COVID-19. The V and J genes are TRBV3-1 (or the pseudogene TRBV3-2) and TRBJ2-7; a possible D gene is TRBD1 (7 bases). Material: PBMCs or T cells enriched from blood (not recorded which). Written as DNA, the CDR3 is TGTGCCAGCAGCCAAGAGGGGGAGGACAGGACCTACGAGCAGTACTTC. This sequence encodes CASSQEGEDRTYEQYF.